The 17 T cell receptor beta chains listed next were all sequenced from one sample in a study of blood T cells in healthy people across ages. Alongside a J-beta primer mix, a sample-barcoded 5' primer served in a second PCR lasting roughly 7 to 12 cycles. TCRdb re-derived calls from the 5' RACE reads in MiXCR, one entry per CDR3 protein. The sample consists of over 750,000 distinct CDR3 sequences, 20% to 30% of them appearing once. This sample also belongs to another study, concerning T cells of mothers and their children.

Sequencing was performed on blood. Receptors originate from a boy aged 5 to 17 in good health.

This clonotype was seen only a few times. V and J are TRBV5-1 and TRBJ1-4; D gene unclear. The germline V gene encodes CDR1 SGHRS and CDR2 YFSETQ. V dropped 0 bases and J dropped 6 bases, with 9 bases sitting between them. The CDR3 extends over 14 amino acids. CDR3 protein: CASSLVLQDEKLFF. CDR3 sequence (DNA): TGCGCCAGCAGCTTGGTGCTTCAAGATGAAAAACTGTTTTTT. Together with reference TRBV5-1 and TRBJ1-4, the CDR3 gives the full variable domain: KAGVTQTPRYLIKTRGQQVTLSCSPISGHRSVSWYQQTPGQGLQFLFEYFSETQRNKGNFPGRFSGRQFSNSRSEMNVSTLELGDSALYLCASSLVLQDEKLFFGSGTQLSVL.

This clonotype has a count of ten or more. The CDR3 DNA reads as TGTGCCACCAGCAGAGATCGGGGACAGGGGGCTGAAAAACTGTTTTTT. As protein: CATSRDRGQGAEKLFF. The V and J genes are TRBV15 and TRBJ1-4; 12 nucleotides line up with TRBD1. After removal of 0 bases from V and 7 bases from J, the junction contained 3 bases not matched to a gene. CDR1 LNHNV and CDR2 YYDKDF come from the germline V gene (reference sequence). The CDR3 runs 16 residues.

This rearrangement joins TRBV6-5 to TRBJ1-2, with a possible D match to TRBD1 (6 bases). This CDR3 region has 14 residues. Trimming stripped 7 bases from V and 7 bases from J, with 19 bases between. CDR1 is MNHEY and CDR2 is SVGAGI in the germline V gene. The CDR3 nucleotides read TGTGCCAGCAACGAAGCCGGGACATCAACTGGCTACACCTTC. Its translation: CASNEAGTSTGYTF.

The chain carries TRBV5-5 and TRBJ2-4; 7 bases match TRBD1. V was pared by 3 bases and J by 0 bases, with 12 bases of the junction left unmatched. This CDR3 comprises 18 residues. The germline gives CDR1 SGHKS, CDR2 YYEKEE (reference sequence). CDR3 DNA sequence: TGTGCCAGCAGCTCTTCCACCGGGACAGCTTTAGCCAAAAACATTCAGTACTTC. This sequence encodes CASSSSTGTALAKNIQYF.

This clonotype occurred a few times. The chain uses TRBV4-3 and TRBJ2-5, with 9 bases fitting TRBD1. The J call is uncertain, as TRBJ2-7 better fits the DNA end. Per the germline V gene, CDR1 is LGHNA and CDR2 is YSLEER. The length of the CDR3 is 15 residues. The CDR3 sequence: CASSQVWTGDYEQYF. The CDR3 region has the DNA TGCGCCAGCAGCCAAGTATGGACAGGGGACTACGAGCAGTACTTC.

The J gene is TRBJ1-1, the V gene TRBV28; D may be TRBD1 (5 bases). The CDR3 totals 14 residues. Per germline, CDR1 MDHEN and CDR2 SYDVKM. The ends were cut back, 8 bases at V and 1 base at J, with 14 bases in the middle. CDR3 in DNA: TGTGCCAGCGGGGAACAGGTCCGGAACACTGAAGCTTTCTTT. This translates into CASGEQVRNTEAFF.

In its sample, this clonotype was seen many times. The CDR3 loop is CASSYRGQETQYF. The CDR3 DNA reads as TGTGCCAGCAGTTACCGAGGTCAAGAGACCCAGTACTTC. This chain connects TRBV6-2 or TRBV6-3 to TRBJ2-5; D ambiguous. Trimming stripped 2 bases from V and 2 bases from J, with 6 bases between. The length of the CDR3 is 13 residues. CDR1 is MNHEY, CDR2 SVGEGT, per germline.

The table lists this clonotype with a few counts. This chain uses TRBV28 with TRBJ2-5; TRBD2 is a possible D gene (5 bases). The ends were cut back, 0 bases at V and 4 bases at J, with 9 bases in the middle. The CDR3 totals 14 residues. Germline V gives CDR1 MDHEN, CDR2 SYDVKM. This CDR3 is CASSLWAGGETQYF. CDR3 in DNA: TGTGCCAGCAGTTTATGGGCAGGAGGAGAGACCCAGTACTTC.

This chain joins TRBV7-2 and TRBJ2-7; 7 positions match TRBD1. From germline, CDR1 is SGHTA and CDR2 FQGNSA. The J segment lost 7 bases and the V segment lost 1 base, leaving 7 bases of the junction unmatched. The CDR3 consists of 14 residues. The CDR3 nucleotides are TGTGCCAGCAGCTTAGATAGCGCCAGGGGGGAGCAGTACTTC. Translating gives CASSLDSARGEQYF.

V and J are TRBV6-1 and TRBJ1-1; D is undetermined. CDR1 is MNHNS and CDR2 is SASEGT in the germline V gene. The CDR3 runs 14 residues. The V end lost 1 base, the J end lost 1 base, and 7 bases lay between the germline ends. The CDR3 DNA sequence: TGTGCCAGCAGTGAAGTGGTCCAGAACACTGAAGCTTTCTTT. Amino acid sequence: CASSEVVQNTEAFF.

This clonotype showed up just a few times. Germline is not matched at one junction end, which may reflect a read error. The V gene is TRBV12-3 or TRBV12-4, the J gene TRBJ2-5, with 9 bases aligning to TRBD2. The CDR3 has 13 residues. The CDR3 region is CASSLISGRIEFF. Written as DNA, the CDR3 is TGTGCCAGCAGTTTAATCAGCGGGAGGATCGAGTTCTTC.

There are a few counts of this clonotype. The chain carries TRBV29-1 and TRBJ2-1; 9 nucleotides agree with TRBD2. Per the germline V gene, CDR1 is SQVTM and CDR2 is ANQGSEA. This CDR3 has 16 residues. V shed 0 bases and J 7 bases; nucleotides not matched to a gene: 10. The chain's CDR3 is CSVEDDAGGRHNEQFF. The CDR3 nucleotides are TGCAGCGTTGAAGATGACGCGGGGGGGCGTCATAATGAGCAGTTCTTC.

Remarks on this clonotype: Germline is not matched at one junction end, which may reflect a read error. The rearrangement uses TRBV7-9 and TRBJ1-2; 9 nucleotides line up with TRBD1. Germline V CDR1 and CDR2: SEHNR, FQNEAQ (reference sequence). CDR3 length equals 12 residues. DNA of the CDR3: TGTGCCAGCAGCCGAAACCCGGGACAGGGATCCTTC. This gives the protein CASSRNPGQGSF.

V and J are TRBV10-3 and TRBJ2-1; TRBD1 aligns across 7 bases. Germline V gives CDR1 ENHRY, CDR2 SYGVKD. Losses at the gene ends were 2 bases for V and 6 bases for J; bases not matched to a gene: 4. This CDR3 has 14 amino acids. In DNA, the CDR3 is TGTGCCATCAGTGAGCTGAACAGGGGCAATGAGCAGTTCTTC. Translation gives CAISELNRGNEQFF.

The V call is TRBV20-1, the J call TRBJ2-5; a possible D gene is TRBD1 (5 bases). The end of the DNA fits TRBJ2-7 better, so the J call may be wrong. Looked up from germline, CDR1 is DFQATT and CDR2 is SNEGSKA (reference sequence). This CDR3 has 14 amino acids. The CDR3 loop is CSAREGASSGEQYF. For the CDR3, the DNA is TGCAGTGCTAGGGAAGGGGCTTCGAGTGGCGAGCAGTACTTC.

This clonotype was seen a handful of times. The chain combines TRBV6-6 with TRBJ2-7; D may be TRBD2 (5 bases). CDR1 and CDR2 from the germline V gene are MNHNY and SVGAGI (reference sequence). Trimming stripped 0 bases from V and 2 bases from J, with 14 bases between. This CDR3 comprises 16 residues. CDR3 nucleotide sequence: TGTGCCAGCAGTTACTCGGGGTCAGCGGCCCCCTACGAGCAGTACTTC. This sequence encodes CASSYSGSAAPYEQYF.

This clonotype turned up a few times. The CDR3, as DNA: TGTGCCAGCGGGTCTCCTAGCGGCTCCTACGAGCAGTACTTC. Its protein is CASGSPSGSYEQYF. V usage is TRBV6-2 or TRBV6-3 and J usage is TRBJ2-7; 7 bases are a match to TRBD2. V shed 8 bases and J 0 bases; nucleotides not matched to a gene: 7. This CDR3 is built from 14 residues. CDR1 and CDR2 (germline): MNHEY, SVGEGT.